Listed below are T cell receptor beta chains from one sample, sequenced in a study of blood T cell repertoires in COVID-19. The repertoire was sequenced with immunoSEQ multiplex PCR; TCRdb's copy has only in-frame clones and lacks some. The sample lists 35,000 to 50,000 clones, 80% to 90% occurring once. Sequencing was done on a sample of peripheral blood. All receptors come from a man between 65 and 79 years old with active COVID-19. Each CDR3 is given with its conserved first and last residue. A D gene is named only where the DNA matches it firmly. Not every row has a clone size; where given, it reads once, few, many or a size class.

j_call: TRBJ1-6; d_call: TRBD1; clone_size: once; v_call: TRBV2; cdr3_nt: TGTGCCAGCAGCCGGGACAGGAATTCACCCCTCCACTTT; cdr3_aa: CASSRDRNSPLHF
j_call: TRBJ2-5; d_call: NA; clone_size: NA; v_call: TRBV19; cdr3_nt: TGTGCCAGTAGCCGTGTCAGGGAAGAGACCCAGTACTTC; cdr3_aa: CASSRVREETQYF
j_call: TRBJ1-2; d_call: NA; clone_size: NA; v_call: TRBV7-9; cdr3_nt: TGTGCCAGCAGCTTAGAACAGAACTATGGCTACACCTTC; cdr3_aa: CASSLEQNYGYTF
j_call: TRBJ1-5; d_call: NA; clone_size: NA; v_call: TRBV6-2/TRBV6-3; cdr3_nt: TGTGCCAGCAGTTCTCAGGGTGGCAATCAGCCCCAGCATTTT; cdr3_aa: CASSSQGGNQPQHF
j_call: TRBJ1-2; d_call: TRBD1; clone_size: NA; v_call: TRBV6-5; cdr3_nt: TGTGCCAGCAGCGTGACAGGGAACTATGGCTACACCTTC; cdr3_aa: CASSVTGNYGYTF
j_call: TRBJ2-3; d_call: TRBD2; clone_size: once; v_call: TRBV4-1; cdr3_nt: TGCGCCAGCAGCAATAGCGGGGGGGCGACAGATACGCAGTATTTT; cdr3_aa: CASSNSGGATDTQYF
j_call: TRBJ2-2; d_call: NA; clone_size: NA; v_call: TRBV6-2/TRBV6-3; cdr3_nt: TGTGCCAGCAGTTACTCGATACTGAACACCGGGGAGCTGTTTTTT; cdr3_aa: CASSYSILNTGELFF
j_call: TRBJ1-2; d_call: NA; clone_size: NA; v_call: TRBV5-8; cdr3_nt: TGTGCCAGCAGCCCATCACCCGTGGGGTGGGGGCACTATGGCTACACCTTC; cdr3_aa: CASSPSPVGWGHYGYTF
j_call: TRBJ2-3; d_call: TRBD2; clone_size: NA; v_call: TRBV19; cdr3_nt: TGTGCCAGTTGTCCGCAGCGGGGGGGCCTGGGTAGCACAGATACGCAGTATTTT; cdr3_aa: CASCPQRGGLGSTDTQYF
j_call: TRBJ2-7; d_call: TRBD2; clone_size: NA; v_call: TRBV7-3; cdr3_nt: TGTGCCAGCAGCTTAACCGGACGACTAGCGGGGAGGGACGAGCAGTACTTC; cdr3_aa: CASSLTGRLAGRDEQYF
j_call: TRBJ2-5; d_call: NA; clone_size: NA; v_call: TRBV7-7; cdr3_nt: TGTGCTAGCAGCTTGGGACATAGAGAGACCCAGTACTTC; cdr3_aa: CASSLGHRETQYF
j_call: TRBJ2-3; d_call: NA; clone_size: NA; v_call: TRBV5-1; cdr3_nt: TGCGCCAGCAGCTTGGGGGAGGACTTTAGCACAGATACGCAGTATTTT; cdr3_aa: CASSLGEDFSTDTQYF
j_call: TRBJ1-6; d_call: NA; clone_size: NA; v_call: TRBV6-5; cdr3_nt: TGTGCCAGCAGCGGCCAGGGAGGCAATTCACCCCTCCACTTT; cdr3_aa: CASSGQGGNSPLHF
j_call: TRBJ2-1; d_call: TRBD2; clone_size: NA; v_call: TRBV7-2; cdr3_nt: TGTGCCAGCAGCCCCCTTCGGACTCGGACTAGCGGGAATGAGCAGTTCTTC; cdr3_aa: CASSPLRTRTSGNEQFF
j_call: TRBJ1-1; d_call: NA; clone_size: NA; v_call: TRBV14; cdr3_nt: TGTGCCAGCACCCTGGTCGGGGTCAACACTGAAGCTTTCTTT; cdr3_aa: CASTLVGVNTEAFF
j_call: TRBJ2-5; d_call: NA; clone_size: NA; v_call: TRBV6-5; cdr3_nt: TGTGCCAGCAGTACCCCGGGGAGCCGACAAGAGACCCAGTACTTC; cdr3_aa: CASSTPGSRQETQYF
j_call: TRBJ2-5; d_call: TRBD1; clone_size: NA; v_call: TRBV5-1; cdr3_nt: TGCGCCAGCAGCTCGACCGGGACAGGGGTAGAGACCCAGTACTTC; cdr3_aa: CASSSTGTGVETQYF
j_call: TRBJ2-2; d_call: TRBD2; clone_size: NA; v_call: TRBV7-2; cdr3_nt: TGTGCCAGCAGCTTAGTGGGTAGCGGGGGGGCCGGGGAGCTGTTTTTT; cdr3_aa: CASSLVGSGGAGELFF
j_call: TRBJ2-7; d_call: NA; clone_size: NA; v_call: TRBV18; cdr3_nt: TGTGCCAGCTCACCACCAGGGGCTCTCTACGAGCAGTACTTC; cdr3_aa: CASSPPGALYEQYF
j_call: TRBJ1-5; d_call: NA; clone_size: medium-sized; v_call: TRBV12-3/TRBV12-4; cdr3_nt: TGTGCCAGCAGACCACAGGGTAATCAGCCCCAGCATTTT; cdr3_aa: CASRPQGNQPQHF
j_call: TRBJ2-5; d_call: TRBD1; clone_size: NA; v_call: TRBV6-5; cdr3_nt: TGTGCCAGCAGTTACTCGACAGGGGCAGAGACCCAGTACTTC; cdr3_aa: CASSYSTGAETQYF
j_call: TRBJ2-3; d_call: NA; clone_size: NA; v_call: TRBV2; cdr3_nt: TGTGCCAGCAGTGATGGGAGGGGGGGAAGCACAGATACGCAGTATTTT; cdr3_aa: CASSDGRGGSTDTQYF
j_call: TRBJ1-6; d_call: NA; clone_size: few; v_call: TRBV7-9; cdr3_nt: TGTGCCAGCAGCCAGGGACACGGCGCCCTCCACTTT; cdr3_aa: CASSQGHGALHF
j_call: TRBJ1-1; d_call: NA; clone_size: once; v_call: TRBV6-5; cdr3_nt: TGTGCCAGCAGCAAGGGGGTGAACACTGAAGCTTTCTTT; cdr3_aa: CASSKGVNTEAFF
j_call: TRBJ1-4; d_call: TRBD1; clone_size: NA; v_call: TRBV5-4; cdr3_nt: TGTGCCAGCAGCCCCCAGGACAGGGCTGAAAAACTGTTTTTT; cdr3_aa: CASSPQDRAEKLFF
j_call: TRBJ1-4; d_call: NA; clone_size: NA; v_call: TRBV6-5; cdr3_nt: TGTGCCAGCAGTTACTCGATGGCCCCGGGGGAAAAACTGTTTTTT; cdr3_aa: CASSYSMAPGEKLFF
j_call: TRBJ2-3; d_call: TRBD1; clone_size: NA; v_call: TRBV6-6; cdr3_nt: TGTGCCAGCAGTCTCTCGGGGAACTACGGGACAGGGACAGATACGCAGTATTTT; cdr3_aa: CASSLSGNYGTGTDTQYF
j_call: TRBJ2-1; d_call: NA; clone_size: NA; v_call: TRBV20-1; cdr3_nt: TGCAGTGCTCGTGGGACACGAGTCAATGAGCAGTTCTTC; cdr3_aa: CSARGTRVNEQFF
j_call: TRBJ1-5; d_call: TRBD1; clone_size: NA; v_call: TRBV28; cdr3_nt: TGTGCCAGCAGTTTACAGGGGGGCGGTCAGCCCCAGCATTTT; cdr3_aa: CASSLQGGGQPQHF
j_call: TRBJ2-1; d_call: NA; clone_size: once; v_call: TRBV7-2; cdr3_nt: TGTGCCAGCCCCACGGGGCGGGGAGAGCAGTTCTTC; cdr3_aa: CASPTGRGEQFF
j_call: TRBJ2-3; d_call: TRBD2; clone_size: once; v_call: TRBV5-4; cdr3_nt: TGTGCCAGCAGCTTGGGTAGCGGGGGGGCGGCAGATACGCAGTATTTT; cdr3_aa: CASSLGSGGAADTQYF
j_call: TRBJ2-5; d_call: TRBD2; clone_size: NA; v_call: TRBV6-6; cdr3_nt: TGTGCCAGCAGTAAAACTAGCGGGGGGGAGACCCAGTACTTC; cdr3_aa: CASSKTSGGETQYF
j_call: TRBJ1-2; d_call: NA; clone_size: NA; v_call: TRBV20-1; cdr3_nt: TGCAGTGCCGCAGACAGCTATGGCTACACCTTC; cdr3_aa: CSAADSYGYTF
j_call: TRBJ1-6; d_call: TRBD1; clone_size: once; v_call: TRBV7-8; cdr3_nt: TGTGCCAGCAGCTTCGGGACAGAGCCTACCTATAATTCACCCCTCCACTTT; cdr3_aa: CASSFGTEPTYNSPLHF
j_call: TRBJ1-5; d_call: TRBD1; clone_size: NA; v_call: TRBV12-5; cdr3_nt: TGTGCTAGTGGCTCCGGGACAGGGACTCAGCCCCAGCATTTT; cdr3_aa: CASGSGTGTQPQHF
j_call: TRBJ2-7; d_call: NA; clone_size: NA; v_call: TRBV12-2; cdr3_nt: TGTGCAAGTCGCTCACAGGGGGCTCTAAGGTCCTACGAGCAGTACTTC; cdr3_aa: CASRSQGALRSYEQYF
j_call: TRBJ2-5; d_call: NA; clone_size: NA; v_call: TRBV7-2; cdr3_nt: TGTGCCAGCAGCATGGACATCGGAGGGAAAGAGACCCAGTACTTC; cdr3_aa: CASSMDIGGKETQYF